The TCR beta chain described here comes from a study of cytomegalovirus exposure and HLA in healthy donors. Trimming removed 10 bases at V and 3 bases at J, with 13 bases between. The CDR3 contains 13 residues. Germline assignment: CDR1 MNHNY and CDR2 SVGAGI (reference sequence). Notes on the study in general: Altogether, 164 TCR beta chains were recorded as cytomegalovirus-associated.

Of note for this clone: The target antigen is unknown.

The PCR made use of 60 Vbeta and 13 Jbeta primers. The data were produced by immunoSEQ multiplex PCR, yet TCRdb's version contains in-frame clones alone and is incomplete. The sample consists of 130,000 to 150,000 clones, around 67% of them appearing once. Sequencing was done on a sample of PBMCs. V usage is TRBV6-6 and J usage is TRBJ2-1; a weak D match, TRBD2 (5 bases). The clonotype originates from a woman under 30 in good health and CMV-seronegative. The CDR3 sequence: CATTLEVYNEQFF. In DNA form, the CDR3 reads TGTGCCACCACCCTGGAGGTCTACAATGAGCAGTTCTTC.